A selection of T cell receptor beta chains follows, all from one sample in a study of regulatory and conventional T cells in breast cancer. A single record per CDR3 protein comes from TCRdb applying MiXCR to the PCR reads. The sample contains roughly 10,000 distinct CDR3 sequences, roughly 34% of which appear only once. Sequences were obtained from conventional T cells from blood. These receptors all come from a male donor in good health. The CDR3 runs from the conserved cysteine through the conserved F or W. Fields, in order: CDR3 protein, CDR3 DNA, V gene, clone size, J gene, D gene. A D gene is named only where the DNA matches it firmly. Rows may omit the clone size; those that give it use once, few, many or a size class.

CASSLPQGNTEAFF TGTGCCAGCAGTCTCCCACAGGGGAACACTGAAGCTTTCTTT TRBV28 medium-sized TRBJ1-1 -
CASSRWTGTNRPQHF TGCGCCAGCAGCCGATGGACAGGGACGAATCGGCCCCAGCATTTT TRBV4-1 - TRBJ1-5 TRBD1
CASSQEQSYGYTF TGTGCCAGCAGCCAAGAACAGTCCTATGGCTACACCTTC TRBV7-2 - TRBJ1-2 -
CASSSRSGAYEQYF TGTGCCAGCAGCTCCCGTTCAGGGGCCTACGAGCAGTACTTC TRBV7-2 few TRBJ2-7 -
CASSFGLKRTSGVTDTQYF TGTGCCAGCAGCTTCGGACTCAAGAGGACTAGCGGGGTCACAGATACGCAGTATTTT TRBV5-5 medium-sized TRBJ2-3 TRBD2
CASTLPSFTDTQYF TGTGCCAGCACCCTACCTTCGTTCACAGATACGCAGTATTTT TRBV2 - TRBJ2-3 -
CAISESNRLNTF TGTGCCATCAGTGAGTCTAACAGACTAAACACCTTC TRBV10-3 few TRBJ1-2 -
CASSLSSSGGSDTQYF TGCGCCAGCAGCTTGTCGTCTAGCGGGGGATCAGATACGCAGTATTTT TRBV5-1 - TRBJ2-3 TRBD2
CASSSSTSLPYNEQFF TGTGCCAGCAGCTCGTCAACTAGTCTCCCCTACAATGAGCAGTTCTTC TRBV7-8 few TRBJ2-1 -
CASSYGTKIPAKNIQYF TGTGCCAGCAGTTACGGGACCAAGATCCCAGCCAAAAACATTCAGTACTTC TRBV6-2/TRBV6-3 few TRBJ2-4 -
CASSPRGTGELFF TGTGCCAGCAGTCCCCGGGGAACCGGGGAGCTGTTTTTT TRBV6-1 few TRBJ2-2 -
CASSLTGGIDTEAFF TGTGCCAGCAGCTTAACGGGGGGGATCGACACTGAAGCTTTCTTT TRBV7-3 - TRBJ1-1 -
CASSQDTGGVGSPLHF TGTGCCAGCAGCCAAGATACAGGGGGTGTGGGTTCACCCCTCCACTTT TRBV4-2 - TRBJ1-6 TRBD1
CASGSSGANVLTF TGTGCCAGCGGTTCGTCTGGGGCCAACGTCCTGACTTTC TRBV12-3/TRBV12-4 - TRBJ2-6 -
CAISDSTDTQYF TGTGCCATCAGTGATAGCACAGATACGCAGTATTTT TRBV10-3 few TRBJ2-3 -
CASSNGQGGSTDTQYF TGTGCCAGCAGTAATGGACAGGGAGGGAGCACAGATACGCAGTATTTT TRBV7-3 few TRBJ2-3 -
CASSVGQPNQPQPF TGTGCCAGCAGTGTCGGACAGCCTAACCAGCCCCAGCCTTTT TRBV12-3/TRBV12-4 - TRBJ1-5 -
CASSQDMGGEQHF TGCGCCAGCAGCCAAGATATGGGGGGGGAGCAGCACTTC TRBV4-3 - TRBJ2-7 TRBD2
CASSRVLAGGANEQFF TGTGCCAGCAGCCGAGTACTAGCGGGGGGTGCGAATGAGCAGTTCTTC TRBV7-8 - TRBJ2-1 TRBD2
CSAYVGDEQYF TGCAGTGCATACGTGGGGGACGAGCAGTACTTC TRBV20-1 few TRBJ2-7 -
CASSPEGGTNEKLFF TGTGCCAGTAGCCCCGAGGGAGGGACTAATGAAAAACTGTTTTTT TRBV19 medium-sized TRBJ1-4 -
CASSRQLITDTQYF TGTGCCAGCAGCAGACAGTTAATCACAGATACGCAGTATTTT TRBV7-2 - TRBJ2-3 -
CASSPGRGSSYEQYF TGTGCCAGCAGCCCCGGGCGGGGGTCATCCTACGAGCAGTACTTC TRBV4-2 few TRBJ2-7 TRBD2
CASTLAGVYNEQFF TGTGCCAGCACCCTAGCGGGGGTATACAATGAGCAGTTCTTC TRBV28 - TRBJ2-1 TRBD2
CATRGGRLGNTEAFF TGTGCCACCCGGGGTGGGAGGCTCGGGAACACTGAAGCTTTCTTT TRBV24-1 medium-sized TRBJ1-1 -
CASSQQIRFNEQFF TGTGCCAGCAGCCAACAGATTAGATTCAATGAGCAGTTCTTC TRBV11-2 once TRBJ2-1 -
CASSATGTGFGYTF TGTGCCAGCAGTGCCACCGGGACAGGGTTTGGCTACACCTTC TRBV6-4 medium-sized TRBJ1-2 TRBD1
CASSLAGGPDEQFF TGTGCCAGCAGCTTAGCGGGGGGTCCTGATGAGCAGTTCTTC TRBV7-2 medium-sized TRBJ2-1 -
CASSSLRGNTEAFF TGTGCCAGCAGCTCACTCAGAGGGAACACTGAAGCTTTCTTT TRBV5-5 - TRBJ1-1 -
CASSSLGTRGNTIYF TGTGCCAGCAGCTCCCTTGGAACGAGAGGAAACACCATATATTTT TRBV7-6 few TRBJ1-3 -
CSASIGGQGPKNIQYF TGCAGTGCTAGTATAGGGGGACAGGGACCCAAAAACATTCAGTACTTC TRBV20-1 - TRBJ2-4 TRBD1
CASSPGGNEQFF TGTGCCAGCAGCCCGGGGGGGAATGAGCAGTTCTTC TRBV7-2 - TRBJ2-1 TRBD2
CASSGGGSGDSYNEQLF TGTGCCAGCAGTGGGGGGGGTAGCGGGGACTCCTACAATGAGCAGCTCTTC TRBV2 - TRBJ2-1 TRBD2